A selection of T cell receptor beta chains follows, all from one sample in a study of cytomegalovirus exposure and HLA in healthy donors. Measured with immunoSEQ multiplex PCR; TCRdb has only the in-frame clones, and not every one. The table lists roughly 200,000 clones, approximately 85% of them singletons. Sequencing was performed on PBMCs. These receptors all stem from a woman in her fifties or sixties in good health and CMV-seronegative. Both conserved end residues are part of each CDR3. A D gene is named only where the DNA matches it firmly. Clone size appears in some rows only: once, few, many, or a class for an expanded clone.

>TRBV28|TRBJ2-7|TRBD2|-
TGTGCCAGCAGGGGGACTAGCTCTACTCCCTACGAGCAGTACTTC
CASRGTSSTPYEQYF
>TRBV6-6|TRBJ1-1|TRBD1|-
TGTGCCAGCAGTTTGACAGGGGGGAACACTGAAGCTTTCTTT
CASSLTGGNTEAFF
>TRBV6-6|TRBJ2-1|TRBD2|-
TGTGCCAGCAGTACCAAAGAGAGCGGGGCCTACAATGAGCAGTTCTTC
CASSTKESGAYNEQFF
>TRBV7-9|TRBJ2-2|-|-
TGTTCCAGCAGCCGCGCCGGGGAGCTGTTTTTT
CSSSRAGELFF
>TRBV30|TRBJ2-7|TRBD2|-
TGTGCCTGGGCGGGACTAGCGGGATCTGACGAGCAGTACTTC
CAWAGLAGSDEQYF
>TRBV10-3|TRBJ2-1|TRBD2|once
TGTGCCATCAGTGAGAGAAGCGGGGGGGGTGAGCAGTTCTTC
CAISERSGGGEQFF
>TRBV5-8|TRBJ2-1|TRBD2|-
TGTGCCAGCAGCTCCGGGACTAGCGACCACAATGAGCAGTTCTTC
CASSSGTSDHNEQFF
>TRBV13|TRBJ2-7|TRBD2|-
TGTGCCAGCAGCTTGGGACTAGCGGACTTCTCCTACGAGCAGTACTTC
CASSLGLADFSYEQYF
>TRBV28|TRBJ1-4|-|once
TGTGCCAGCAGTACCAGGACGGACTCGACTGAAAAACTGTTTTTT
CASSTRTDSTEKLFF
>TRBV27|TRBJ1-5|-|-
TGTGCCAGTGGACCGTCGGCGGGGATGAATCAGCCCCAGCATTTT
CASGPSAGMNQPQHF
>TRBV5-5|TRBJ1-2|-|few
TGTGCCAGCAGCCACTACCCCGATTCGTCGGCAGCTAACTATGGCTACACCTTC
CASSHYPDSSAANYGYTF
>TRBV5-1|TRBJ1-2|TRBD1|-
TGCGCCAGCAGCTCTGTGACAGGGGGAAACTATGGCTACACCTTC
CASSSVTGGNYGYTF
>TRBV15|TRBJ2-2|-|-
TGTGCCACCAGCAGAGATTCGGGGGTATCCGGGGAGCTGTTTTTT
CATSRDSGVSGELFF
>TRBV27|TRBJ2-7|-|-
TGTGCCAGCAGTCGAGGGCACGAGCAGTACTTC
CASSRGHEQYF
>TRBV13|TRBJ1-2|-|-
TGTGCCAGCAGCAACCCCCGGACCTGGGGGAGGGATGGCTACACCTTC
CASSNPRTWGRDGYTF
>TRBV4-2|TRBJ2-5|-|-
TGTGCCAGCAGCCAAGACTACGGGAGCATAGAGACCCAGTACTTC
CASSQDYGSIETQYF
>TRBV18|TRBJ2-3|-|-
TGTGCCAGCTCACCACGAGAGATAAGTGCAGATACGCAGTATTTT
CASSPREISADTQYF
>TRBV27|TRBJ2-5|TRBD2|-
TGTGCCAGCAGTTTTGGAGCGGGAGGGACCCAAGAGACCCAGTACTTC
CASSFGAGGTQETQYF
>TRBV27|TRBJ1-1|-|-
TGTGCCAGCAGTTTTAGTGGGCGAATGCCTGAAGCTTTCTTT
CASSFSGRMPEAFF
>TRBV5-1|TRBJ1-1|TRBD1|-
TGCGCCAGCAGCTTCACCGCAGGGGGATCTACTGAAGCTTTCTTT
CASSFTAGGSTEAFF
>TRBV6-1|TRBJ1-1|TRBD1|once
TGTGCCAGCAGTACACGACAGGGCGGGGTAGAAGCTTTCTTT
CASSTRQGGVEAFF
>TRBV19|TRBJ2-7|TRBD2|-
TGTGCCAGACGGACTAGCGGGGACTACGAGCAGTACTTC
CARRTSGDYEQYF
>TRBV5-1|TRBJ2-5|-|-
TGCGCCAGCAGCTTGGCCCCCGGCAGGCAAGAGACCCAGTACTTC
CASSLAPGRQETQYF
>TRBV5-6|TRBJ1-2|TRBD1|-
TGTGCCAGCAGCTTGGGGGCCAACAGGGGGTTATTCCATGGCTACACCTTC
CASSLGANRGLFHGYTF
>TRBV5-4|TRBJ1-1|-|-
TGTGCCAGCAGCTTGGAGGTGGTCGGGACTGAAGCTTTCTTT
CASSLEVVGTEAFF
>TRBV29-1|TRBJ1-1|TRBD1|-
TGCAGCGCTCTGGGACAGGGGAACACTGAAGCTTTCTTT
CSALGQGNTEAFF
>TRBV11-3|TRBJ2-1|TRBD2|-
TGTGCCAGCAGCTTAGGAGGGGCGGGAGCAAGCTCCTACAATGAGCAGTTCTTC
CASSLGGAGASSYNEQFF
>TRBV18|TRBJ2-3|-|-
TGTGCCAGCACTTTAGGGGTGGCAGATACGCAGTATTTT
CASTLGVADTQYF
>TRBV28|TRBJ1-2|-|-
TGTGCCAGCAGCCAAAAAAACTATGGCTACACCTTC
CASSQKNYGYTF
>TRBV29-1|TRBJ1-2|TRBD1|-
TGCAGCGTTGTGGCAGGGGGCGCTTCAGTCAACTATGGCTACACCTTC
CSVVAGGASVNYGYTF
>TRBV2|TRBJ1-6|-|once
TGTGCCACCCAGGGCACAGAAAATTCACCCCTCCACTTT
CATQGTENSPLHF
>TRBV11-2|TRBJ1-2|TRBD1|-
TGTGCCAGCGGCGAGACAGGGGGGTCCGGCTACACCTTC
CASGETGGSGYTF
>TRBV21-1|TRBJ2-2|-|-
TGTGCCAGCAGCAAAGAATACAGGGAATATCCGAACACCGGGGAGCTGTTTTTT
CASSKEYREYPNTGELFF
>TRBV18|TRBJ1-1|-|-
TGTGCCAGCTCACGCAACGAGATGGCAGGGAACACTGAAGCTTTCTTT
CASSRNEMAGNTEAFF
>TRBV5-1|TRBJ1-1|-|-
TGCGCCAGCAGCCTGTTCCGGGAGAACACTGAAGCTTTCTTT
CASSLFRENTEAFF
>TRBV9|TRBJ2-2|-|-
TGTGCCAGCAGCGCCTCTAGTTCCGGGGAGCTGTTTTTT
CASSASSSGELFF
>TRBV29-1|TRBJ2-3|-|-
TGCAGCGTTGAAGGAGAGCTAACAGATACGCAGTATTTT
CSVEGELTDTQYF
>TRBV4-2|TRBJ2-3|-|few
TGTGCCAGCAGCCAAGATTTGGGCCGCTCCACAGATACGCAGTATTTT
CASSQDLGRSTDTQYF
>TRBV27|TRBJ1-2|TRBD1|once
TGTGCCAGCAGCAGCTCGGCCGGGACAGGGTATCACTATGGCTACACCTTC
CASSSSAGTGYHYGYTF
>TRBV27|TRBJ1-2|-|-
TGTGCCAGCAGTTTACAGGGCCTCTATGGCTACACCTTC
CASSLQGLYGYTF
>TRBV20-1|TRBJ2-7|-|-
TGCAGCGCTAGAGTCCGGGAACAGCAGTACTTC
CSARVREQQYF
>TRBV28|TRBJ2-7|-|-
TGTGCCAGCAGTTCCCGGAGGGGGCGCGCCTACGAGCAGTACTTC
CASSSRRGRAYEQYF
>TRBV15|TRBJ2-7|-|-
TGTGCCACCAGCACCCCAGGCCGGGGGTCACGCTCCTACGAGCAGTACTTC
CATSTPGRGSRSYEQYF
>TRBV5-1|TRBJ2-2|TRBD2|-
TGCGCCAGCAGCGCCACTAGCGGTGAAGGGACCGGGGAGCTGTTTTTT
CASSATSGEGTGELFF
>TRBV28|TRBJ2-7|-|-
TGTGCCAGCAGTTTGCGGGGAAGGAGATCATACGAGCAGTACTTC
CASSLRGRRSYEQYF
>TRBV28|TRBJ2-7|-|-
TGTGCCAGCAGTTTTGGAGGGTCCTACGAGCAGTACTTC
CASSFGGSYEQYF
>TRBV28|TRBJ1-2|-|-
TGTGCCAGCAGTGTTTCGGGGCGGGGCTATGGCTACACCTTC
CASSVSGRGYGYTF
>TRBV10-3|TRBJ2-2|TRBD1|-
TGTGCCATCAGCCCCGGGACAGGGAGCACCGGGGAGCTGTTTTTT
CAISPGTGSTGELFF
>TRBV6-5|TRBJ2-1|-|-
TGTGCCAGCAGCCTGTACAGTTCCTACAATGAGCAGTTCTTC
CASSLYSSYNEQFF
>TRBV28|TRBJ2-3|-|few
TGTGCCAGCAGAGGGCAGAGGGAGAGCACAGATACGCAGTATTTT
CASRGQRESTDTQYF
>TRBV14|TRBJ1-1|-|-
TGTGCCAGCAGCCACCCTACAGGGTTTCAGTACACTGAAGCTTTCTTT
CASSHPTGFQYTEAFF
>TRBV7-3|TRBJ2-3|TRBD2|-
TGTGCCAGCAGCTTAATTAGCGGGAGCACAGATACGCAGTATTTT
CASSLISGSTDTQYF
>TRBV27|TRBJ2-7|TRBD2|-
TGTGCCAGCAGTTTGGGACTAGTAGGAGACGAGCAGTACTTC
CASSLGLVGDEQYF
>TRBV7-3|TRBJ2-1|TRBD2|-
TGTGCCAGCAGCTCACCGGGACTAGCGGGAGGTAGTGAGCAGTTCTTC
CASSSPGLAGGSEQFF
>TRBV5-1|TRBJ1-1|-|-
TGCGCCAGCAGCTTGGACAGGGTTACTGAAGCTTTCTTT
CASSLDRVTEAFF
>TRBV5-1|TRBJ1-1|-|-
TGCGCCAGCAGCTTGGCACACCGTGGGAACACTGAAGCTTTCTTT
CASSLAHRGNTEAFF
>TRBV30|TRBJ2-2|TRBD2|few
TGTGCCTGGACTACCACCCGGGGGGCCGGGGAGCTGTTTTTT
CAWTTTRGAGELFF
>TRBV20-1|TRBJ2-3|-|-
TGCAGTGCTAGCCCCCGTCATACGCAGTATTTT
CSASPRHTQYF